This TCR beta chain was recovered during a study of T cell responses to AZD1222 COVID-19 vaccine. Turning to the study itself: The study pooled second doses at about 4 or about 12 weeks.

Measured with immunoSEQ multiplex PCR; TCRdb has only the in-frame clones, and not every one. The repertoire has around 130,000 clones, about 86% of them found once; the top ten carry 12%. Per germline, CDR1 LNHDA and CDR2 SQIVND (reference sequence). The CDR3 totals 15 residues. The ends were cut back, 4 bases at V and 1 base at J, with 11 bases in the middle. This chain joins TRBV19 and TRBJ1-3; tentative D call: TRBD1 (5 bases). The source material was peripheral blood, sampled on day 0 of AZD1222 vaccination. The clonotype comes from an adult in good health. The CDR3 region is CASSTGHPSGNTIYF. For the CDR3, the DNA is TGTGCCAGTAGTACAGGACACCCATCTGGAAACACCATATATTTT. Complete variable domain (other parts from reference TRBV19 and TRBJ1-3): DGGITQSPKYLFRKEGQNVTLSCEQNLNHDAMYWYRQDPGQGLRLIYYSQIVNDFQKGDIAEGYSVSREKKESFPLTVTSAQKNPTAFYLCASSTGHPSGNTIYFGEGSWLTVV.